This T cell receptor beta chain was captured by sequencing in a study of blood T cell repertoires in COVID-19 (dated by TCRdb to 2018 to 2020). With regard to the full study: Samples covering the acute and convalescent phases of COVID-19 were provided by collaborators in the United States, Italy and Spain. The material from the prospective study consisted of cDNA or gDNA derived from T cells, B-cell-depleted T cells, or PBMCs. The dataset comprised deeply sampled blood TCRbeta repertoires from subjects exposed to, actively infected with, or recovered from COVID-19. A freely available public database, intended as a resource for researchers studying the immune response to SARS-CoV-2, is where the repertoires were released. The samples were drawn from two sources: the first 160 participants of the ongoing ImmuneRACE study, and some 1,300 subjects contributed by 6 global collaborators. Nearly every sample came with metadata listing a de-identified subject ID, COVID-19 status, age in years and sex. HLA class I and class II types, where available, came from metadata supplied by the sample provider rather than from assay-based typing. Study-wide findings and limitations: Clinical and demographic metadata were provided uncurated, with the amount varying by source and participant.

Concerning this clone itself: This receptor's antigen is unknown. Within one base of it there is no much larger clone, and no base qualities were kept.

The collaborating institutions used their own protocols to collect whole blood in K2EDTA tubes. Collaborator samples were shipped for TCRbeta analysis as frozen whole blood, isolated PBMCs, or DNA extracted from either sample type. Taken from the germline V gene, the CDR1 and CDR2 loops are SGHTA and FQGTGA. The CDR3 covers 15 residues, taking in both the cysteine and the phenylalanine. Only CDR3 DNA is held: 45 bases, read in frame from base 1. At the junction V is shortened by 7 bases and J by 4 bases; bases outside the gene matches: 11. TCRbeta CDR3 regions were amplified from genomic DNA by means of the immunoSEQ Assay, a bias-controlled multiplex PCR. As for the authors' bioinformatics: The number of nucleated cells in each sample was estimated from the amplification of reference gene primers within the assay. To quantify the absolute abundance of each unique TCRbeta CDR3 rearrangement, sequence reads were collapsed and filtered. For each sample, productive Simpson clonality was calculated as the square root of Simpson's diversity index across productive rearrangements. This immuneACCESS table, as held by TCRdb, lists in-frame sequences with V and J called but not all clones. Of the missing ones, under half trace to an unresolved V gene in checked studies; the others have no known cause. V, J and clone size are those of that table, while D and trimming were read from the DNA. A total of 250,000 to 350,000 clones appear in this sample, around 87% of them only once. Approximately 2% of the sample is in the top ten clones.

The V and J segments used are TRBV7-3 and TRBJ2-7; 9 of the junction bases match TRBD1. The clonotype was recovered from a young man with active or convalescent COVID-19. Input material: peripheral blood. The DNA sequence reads TGTGCCAGCAATAATCTAGGACAGGGGATTTACGAGCAGTACTTC. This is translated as CASNNLGQGIYEQYF. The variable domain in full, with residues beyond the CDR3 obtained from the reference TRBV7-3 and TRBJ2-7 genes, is GAGVSQTPSNKVTEKGKYVELRCDPISGHTALYWYRQSLGQGPEFLIYFQGTGAADDSGLPNDRFFAVRPEGSVSTLKIQRTERGDSAVYLCASNNLGQGIYEQYFGPGTRLTVT.